This T cell receptor (beta chain) derives from a study of shared T cell receptors in the human thymus. Assay used: immunoSEQ multiplex PCR; TCRdb lists only in-frame clones, some missing. The table includes 500,000 to 850,000 clones, more than 75% detected once. The V end lost 3 bases, the J end lost 10 bases, and 15 bases lay between the germline ends. Germline lookup yields CDR1 MGHDK and CDR2 SYGVNS. The CDR3 is made up of 13 amino acids. These same data were also listed under a study on human thymus T cells. That report notes: Finnish infants who were healthy and having corrective surgery for congenital heart defects made up the donors. Thymic resections from corrective heart surgery supplied the tissue. Gene usage (both V and J) appeared biased in thymic and blood repertoires. In unrelated individuals, thymic repertoires overlapped highly, according to related research.

The chain carries TRBV25-1 and TRBJ1-1; maybe TRBD1 (5 bases). The clonotype was recovered from a boy under two years old with a congenital heart defect. Material for sequencing was thymocytes. The CDR3 nucleotides read TGTGCCAGCAGTGACCACGGCAGGGTTGGAGCTTTCTTT. Protein: CASSDHGRVGAFF. The whole variable domain, filled in from reference TRBV25-1 and TRBJ1-1, reads EADIYQTPRYLVIGTGKKITLECSQTMGHDKMYWYQQDPGMELHLIHYSYGVNSTEKGDLSSESTVSRIRTEHFPLTLESARPSHTSQYLCASSDHGRVGAFFGQGTRLTVV.